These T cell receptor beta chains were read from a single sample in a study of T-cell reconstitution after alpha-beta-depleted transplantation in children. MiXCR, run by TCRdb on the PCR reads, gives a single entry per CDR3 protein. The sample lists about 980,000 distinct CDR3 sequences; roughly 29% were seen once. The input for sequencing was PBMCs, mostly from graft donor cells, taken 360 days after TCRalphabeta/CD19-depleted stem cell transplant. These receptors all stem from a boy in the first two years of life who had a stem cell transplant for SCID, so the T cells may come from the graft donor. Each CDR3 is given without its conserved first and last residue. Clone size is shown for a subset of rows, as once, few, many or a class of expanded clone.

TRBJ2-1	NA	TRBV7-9	ASSETGTSAIEQF
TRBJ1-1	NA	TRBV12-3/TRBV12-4	ASSFDRVTEAF
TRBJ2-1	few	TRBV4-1	ASSQGGLNQRNEQF
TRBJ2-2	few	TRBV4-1	ASSQDVGGGELF
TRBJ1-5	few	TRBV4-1	ASSQDQGQAQH
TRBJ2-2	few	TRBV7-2	ASSSSRRTGELF
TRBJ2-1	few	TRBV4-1	ASSPRQGPEQF
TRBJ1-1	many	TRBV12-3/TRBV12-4	ASRWPDGVTEAF
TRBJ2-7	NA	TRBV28	ASRTGWGQGGNEQY
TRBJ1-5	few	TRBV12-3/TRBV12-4	ASSLTQRWPQH
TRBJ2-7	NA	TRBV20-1	SARYPVGEQY
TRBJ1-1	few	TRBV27	ASSDLQGLTEAF
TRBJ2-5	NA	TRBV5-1	ASSFGGAGGETQY
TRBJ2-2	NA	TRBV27	ASRRDPTGELF
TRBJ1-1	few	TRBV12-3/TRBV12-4	ASSYSQGRAEAF
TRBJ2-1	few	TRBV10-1	ASSIGTGYNEQF
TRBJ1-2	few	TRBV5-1	ASSWAGESYGYT
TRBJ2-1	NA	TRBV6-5	ASSYSPTLGNEQF
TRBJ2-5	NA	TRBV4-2	ASSRRQGSAETQY
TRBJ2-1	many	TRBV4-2	ASSQELGGQF
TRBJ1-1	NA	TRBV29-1	SCLRNTEAF
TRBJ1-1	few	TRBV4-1	ASSQEIRGGTEAF
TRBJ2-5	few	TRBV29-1	SVAAAGLETQY
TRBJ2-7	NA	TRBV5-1	ASSLDRETYEQY
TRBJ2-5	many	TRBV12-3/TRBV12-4	ASSFFETQY
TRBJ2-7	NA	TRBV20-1	CARDPGTSGSSYEQY
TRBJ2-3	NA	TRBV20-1	SARDKSRPTNTDTQY
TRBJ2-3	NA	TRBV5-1	ASSPDFLGGGTDTQY
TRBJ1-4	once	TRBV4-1	ASSQGMLRQGNEKLF
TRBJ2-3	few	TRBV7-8	ASSFLSGGAGDTQY
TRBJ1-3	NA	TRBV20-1	SASDRHSGNTIY
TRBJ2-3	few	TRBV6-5	ASSSRRGPEY
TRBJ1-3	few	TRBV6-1	ASSLDRVGNTIY
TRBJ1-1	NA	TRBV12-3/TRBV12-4	ASSFRQGAPAF
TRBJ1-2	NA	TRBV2	ASKGMLTAGYT
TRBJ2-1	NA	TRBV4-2	ASSQDTRGGNDEQF
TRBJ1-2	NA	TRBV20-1	SAGPQGVYGYT
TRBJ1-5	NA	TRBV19	ASSGAEYAGQDNQPQH
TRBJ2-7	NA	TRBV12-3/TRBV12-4	ASSPVGLSYEQY
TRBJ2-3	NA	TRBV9	ASSVQLTGTSGSPDTQY
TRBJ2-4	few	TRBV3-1	ASSQFQVGLAKNIQY
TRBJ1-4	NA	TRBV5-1	ASSFENEKLF
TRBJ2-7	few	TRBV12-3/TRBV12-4	ASSLGASGAYEQY
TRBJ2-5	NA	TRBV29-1	SAWGLRTKETQY
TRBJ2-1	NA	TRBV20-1	SARALLYNEQF
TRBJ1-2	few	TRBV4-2	ASSQDLGATNYGYT
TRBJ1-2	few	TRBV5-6	ASSRDDYGYT
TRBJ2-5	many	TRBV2	ASSLTTFPYQETQY
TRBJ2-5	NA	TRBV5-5	ASSLSRARETQY
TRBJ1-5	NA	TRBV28	ASSSDNPISSNQPQH
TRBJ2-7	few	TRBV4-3	ASSQVRQGPYEQY